This TCR beta chain came from a study of blood T cell repertoires in COVID-19. Living in 24 US areas, the participants were between roughly 18 and 90 years of age. Sequenced by immunoSEQ multiplex PCR; TCRdb stores in-frame clones only, minus some. The sample records more than 200,000 clones, approximately 90% being singletons. Points on this clone: Because the CDR3's place on the DNA is in doubt, the DNA is left out and the CDR3 is given as listed by TCRdb.

The sequenced material came from PBMCs or T cells enriched from blood (not recorded which). This clonotype originated in a woman aged 25 to 39 with acute COVID-19.

The CDR3 spells CASSSSPGQLTF. The rearrangement uses TRBV6-2 or TRBV6-3 and TRBJ1-2; whether TRBD1, the table's D call, matches the DNA was not checked. The CDR3 is 12 amino acids in total, end residues counted. CDR1 MNHEY and CDR2 SVGEGT come from the germline V gene.